This T cell receptor beta chain emerged from a study of T-cell reconstitution after alpha-beta-depleted transplantation in children. This CDR3 is built from 17 residues. V lost 6 bases and J 2 bases, leaving 22 bases between the germline ends. Germline CDR1 and CDR2: MNHNS and SASEGT. Unique molecular identifiers tagged the TCRbeta library. TCRdb redid the calling of the PCR reads with MiXCR, one entry per CDR3 protein. The table lists about 370,000 distinct CDR3 sequences, roughly 20% of them singletons, with less than 4.5% in the top ten. The chain joins TRBV6-1 to TRBJ1-1; possible D gene TRBD1, 6 bases. This TCR was recovered from a human donor who donated a stem cell graft to a child with acute myeloid leukemia. The input for sequencing was PBMCs from the stem cell graft donor, taken from the stem cell graft. The CDR3 loop is CASRELPGHRDNTEAFF. CDR3 bases: TGTGCCAGCAGGGAACTACCGGGCCACAGGGACAACACTGAAGCTTTCTTT.